This TCR beta chain was obtained from a study of blood T cell repertoires in COVID-19. Study summary: Material from acute and convalescent COVID-19 was sourced from the United States, Italy and Spain. T cells, B-cell-depleted T cells, or PBMCs supplied cDNA or gDNA.

Original data processing: How many nucleated cells were present was estimated from reference gene primer amplification. The protocol was immunoSEQ multiplex PCR, while the TCRdb copy is restricted to in-frame clones and leaves out a portion. That table gives V, J and clone size, and the DNA gave D and trimming. The sample contains 360,000 or so clones, 89% of which appear only once. The germline gives CDR1 MNHEY, CDR2 SMNVEV (reference sequence). This CDR3 is built from 14 residues. With 2 bases removed from V and 1 base from J, the gap between germline ends came to 8 bases. Worth noting for this clone: The sample carries other DNA sequences with the same CDR3.

Input material: PBMCs or T cells enriched from blood (not recorded which). The receptor's source is a woman in her twenties or thirties who had recovered from COVID-19. The chain combines TRBV27 with TRBJ1-1; TRBD1 is a possible D gene (6 bases). The DNA for the CDR3 is TGTGCCAGCAGTTTAAGAGGGGGGAACACTGAAGCTTTCTTT. This encodes CASSLRGGNTEAFF.